This record concerns one TCR beta chain sequence. Germline lookup yields CDR1 SNHLY and CDR2 FYNNEI. CDR3 size: 12 residues. The V end lost 7 bases, the J end lost 7 bases, and 13 bases lay between the germline ends. Clones were sequenced by immunoSEQ multiplex PCR, and TCRdb holds only the in-frame ones, with some missing. The sample has roughly 2 million clones, roughly 95% seen once; the top ten hold less than 0.15%. The data stem from a study of shared clonotypes between healthy human individuals. The J gene is TRBJ2-5, the V gene TRBV2, with unresolved D. This receptor was obtained from a man younger than 35 in good health. Sequencing used naive CD4+ T cells sorted from blood. Subset reported: CD45RA+ positively selected. DNA for the CDR3: TGTGCCAGCAAGTCTGCGTGGGGGACCCAGTACTTC. Encoded protein: CASKSAWGTQYF.